This record covers a single T cell receptor (beta chain). Using immunoSEQ multiplex PCR, the repertoire was profiled, and TCRdb retains in-frame clones only, with some absent. Of 90,000 to 100,000 clones detected, 90% appear once; the ten largest clones hold around 5%. Germline V gene sequence: CDR1 MNHNS, CDR2 SASEGT. V lost 1 base and J lost 4, with 2 bases in between. This CDR3 spans 12 amino acids. The data were obtained in a study of blood T cell repertoires in COVID-19. The sequenced material came from peripheral blood. J is TRBJ1-3 and V is TRBV6-1; D unresolved. This receptor was identified in a man aged 45-60 years with acute or convalescent COVID-19. CDR3 protein: CASSEVGNTIYF. CDR3 coding DNA: TGTGCCAGCAGTGAAGTAGGAAACACCATATATTTT.